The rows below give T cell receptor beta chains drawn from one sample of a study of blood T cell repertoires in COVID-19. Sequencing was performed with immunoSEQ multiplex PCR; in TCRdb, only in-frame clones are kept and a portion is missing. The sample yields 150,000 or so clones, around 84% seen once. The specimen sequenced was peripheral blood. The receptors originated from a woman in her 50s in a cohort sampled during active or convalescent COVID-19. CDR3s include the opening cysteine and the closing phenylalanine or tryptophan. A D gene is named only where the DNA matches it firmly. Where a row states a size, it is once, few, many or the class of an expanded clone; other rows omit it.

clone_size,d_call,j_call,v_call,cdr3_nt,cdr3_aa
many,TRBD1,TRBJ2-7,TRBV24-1,TGTGCCACCAGTGATCCCGAGACAGGGGGAAAGCAGTACTTC,CATSDPETGGKQYF
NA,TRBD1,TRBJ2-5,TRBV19,TGTGCCTCTGGGGCACAGGGGGCTAGGGGGACCCAGTACTTC,CASGAQGARGTQYF
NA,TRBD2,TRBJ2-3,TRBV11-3,TGTGCCAGCAGCCTAGGGGTGGGGGGGGAGTCCCGCACAGATACGCAGTATTTT,CASSLGVGGESRTDTQYF
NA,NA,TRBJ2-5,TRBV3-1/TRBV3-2,TGTGCCAGCAGCCTCCAAGGAGCAGGGAAAGAGACCCAGTACTTC,CASSLQGAGKETQYF
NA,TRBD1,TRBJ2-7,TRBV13,TGTGCCAGCAGCTCATCCGGGACAGGTAAAATCGAGCAGTACTTC,CASSSSGTGKIEQYF
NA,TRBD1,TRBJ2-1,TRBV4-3,TGCGCCAGCAGCCAAGATTCGCGTGGGACAGGGGTTTGGGATGAGCAGTTCTTC,CASSQDSRGTGVWDEQFF
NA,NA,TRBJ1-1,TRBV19,TGTGCCAGTAGTCTCAGAGGGGGGGGGAGCACTGAAGCTTTCTTT,CASSLRGGGSTEAFF
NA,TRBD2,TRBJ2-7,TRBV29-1,TGCAGCGTCCAACGGGAGGTAGAGCAGTACTTC,CSVQREVEQYF
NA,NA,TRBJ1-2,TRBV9,TGTGCCAGCAGCGTAGTCCCAGGGCAAAACTATGGCTACACCTTC,CASSVVPGQNYGYTF
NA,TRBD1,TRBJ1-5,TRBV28,TGTGCCAGCAGGAGACAGGGAGACAATCAGCCCCAGCATTTT,CASRRQGDNQPQHF
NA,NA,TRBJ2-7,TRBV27,TGTGCCAGCTGCGATCGTGCGGGTTACGAGCAGTACTTC,CASCDRAGYEQYF
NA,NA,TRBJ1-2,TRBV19,TGTGCCAGTAGTATCCTCGGGAGCGGCTACACCTTC,CASSILGSGYTF
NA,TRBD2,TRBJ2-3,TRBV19,TGTGCCTCCTCGTGGGGACTAGCGGGGACTAGCACAGATACGCAGTATTTT,CASSWGLAGTSTDTQYF
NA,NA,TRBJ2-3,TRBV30,TGTGCCTGGAGTCTGCGGCGAGACGAACCCGCCGTAGATACGCAGTATTTT,CAWSLRRDEPAVDTQYF
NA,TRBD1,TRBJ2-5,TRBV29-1,TGCAGCGTGGGACAGGTCGGAGAGACCCAGTACTTC,CSVGQVGETQYF
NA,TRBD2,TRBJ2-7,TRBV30,TGTGCCTGGGGACGGGGGGTAATACCGAGTGAGCAGTACTTC,CAWGRGVIPSEQYF
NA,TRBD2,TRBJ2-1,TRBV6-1,TGTGCCAGCAGTGAAAAAGCGGGGGGAGGGAATGAGCAGTTCTTC,CASSEKAGGGNEQFF
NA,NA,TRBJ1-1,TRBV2,TGTGCCAGCAGTTCCGCCTCGTCAGAATCGAACACTGAAGCTTTCTTT,CASSSASSESNTEAFF
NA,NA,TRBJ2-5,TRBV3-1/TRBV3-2,TGTGCCAGCAGCCAAGATTACGGAGGGGAGACCCAGTACTTC,CASSQDYGGETQYF
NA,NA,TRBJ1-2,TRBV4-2,TGTGCCAGCAGCCAAGAGGTAGGGGCAGGCTATGGCTACACCTTC,CASSQEVGAGYGYTF
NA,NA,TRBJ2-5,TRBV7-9,TGTGCCAGCAGCCCAACGGCTATCGGCGGGACCCAGTACTTC,CASSPTAIGGTQYF
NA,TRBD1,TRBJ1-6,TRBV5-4,TGTGCCAGCAGCTTGGGTTATCGGACAGGGGATTCACCCCTCCACTTT,CASSLGYRTGDSPLHF
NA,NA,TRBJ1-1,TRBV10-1,TGCGCCAGCTTTACTTTGAACACTGAAGCTTTCTTT,CASFTLNTEAFF
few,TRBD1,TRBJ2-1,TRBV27,TGTGCCAGCAGTTCCCGACAGGGGAGCTCCTACAATGAGCAGTTCTTC,CASSSRQGSSYNEQFF
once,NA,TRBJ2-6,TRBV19,TGTGCCAGTAGTGCGGTACCAGGGGCCAACGTCCTGACTTTC,CASSAVPGANVLTF
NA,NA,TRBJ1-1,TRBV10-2,TGCGCCAGCAGACAGGGGAACACTGAAGCTTTCTTT,CASRQGNTEAFF
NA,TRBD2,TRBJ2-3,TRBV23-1,TGCGCCAGCAGTCAATCGCTGCGGGCGCGGTTGGGGCTAGCGGTTAGCACAGATACGCAGTATTTT,CASSQSLRARLGLAVSTDTQYF
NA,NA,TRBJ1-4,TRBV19,TGTGCCAGTAGTTCGGGACATGGGACAGAAAAACTGTTTTTT,CASSSGHGTEKLFF
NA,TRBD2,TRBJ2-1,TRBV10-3,TGTGCCATTCGTAGCGGGGGTAATGAGCAGTTCTTC,CAIRSGGNEQFF
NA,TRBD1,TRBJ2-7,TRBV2,TGTGCCAGCACCACAGGGGCGAGCTACGAGCAGTACTTC,CASTTGASYEQYF
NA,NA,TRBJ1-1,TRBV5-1,TGCGCCAGCAGCTTGGGTTCCAGGCTGAACACTGAAGCTTTCTTT,CASSLGSRLNTEAFF
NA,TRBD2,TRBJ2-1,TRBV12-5,TGTGCTAGTGGCCTCTCCCGGGGGGACAATGAGCAGTTCTTC,CASGLSRGDNEQFF
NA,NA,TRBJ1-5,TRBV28,TGTGCCAGCCAAACCCCAGACAGACGCAATCAGCCCCAGCATTTT,CASQTPDRRNQPQHF
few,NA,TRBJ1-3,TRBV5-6,TGTGCCAGCAGCTTGTTCGGCAGGGTGTCAAACACCATATATTTT,CASSLFGRVSNTIYF
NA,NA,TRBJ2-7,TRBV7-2,TGTGCCAGCAGCTTGGGAGTATCTACCTACGAGCAGTACTTC,CASSLGVSTYEQYF
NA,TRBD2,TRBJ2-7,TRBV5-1,TGCGCCAGCAAAGGGACTATGGAGTACGAGCAGTACTTC,CASKGTMEYEQYF
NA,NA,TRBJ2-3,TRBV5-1,TGCGCCAGACCCGACGGCGGAATGGGTGGGAGCACAGATACGCAGTATTTT,CARPDGGMGGSTDTQYF